The source of this T cell receptor beta chain is a study of T cells in Graves' hyperthyroidism and ophthalmopathy. The CDR3 is made up of 15 amino acids. Per germline, CDR1 ENHRY and CDR2 SYGVKD. Germline trimming cut 6 bases from V and 3 bases from J; bases unmatched to any gene: 4. There are a few counts of this clonotype. The antigen is undetermined. The TCR beta CDR3 regions underwent amplification using RNA transcripts as the source. When the TCR CDR3 underwent first-round RT-PCR, the HTBI primer set was used. Each CDR3 protein is one row after TCRdb ran MiXCR on the multiplex PCR reads. The repertoire holds fewer than 250,000 distinct CDR3 sequences, roughly 15% seen once, with around 50% in the top ten. Regarding the study as a whole: Most clonotypes expanded in thyroid above 0.001 were likewise present in blood. A model of 13 V-J pairs discriminated ophthalmopathy from stable hyperthyroidism.

The TCR comes from a man aged 50-60 years with Graves' hyperthyroidism. The chain uses TRBV10-3 and TRBJ1-4; 10 bases match TRBD1. Input material: blood. CDR3 coding DNA: TGTGCCATCAGCCATGGACAGGGGGCTAATGAAAAACTGTTTTTT. Amino acid sequence: CAISHGQGANEKLFF.